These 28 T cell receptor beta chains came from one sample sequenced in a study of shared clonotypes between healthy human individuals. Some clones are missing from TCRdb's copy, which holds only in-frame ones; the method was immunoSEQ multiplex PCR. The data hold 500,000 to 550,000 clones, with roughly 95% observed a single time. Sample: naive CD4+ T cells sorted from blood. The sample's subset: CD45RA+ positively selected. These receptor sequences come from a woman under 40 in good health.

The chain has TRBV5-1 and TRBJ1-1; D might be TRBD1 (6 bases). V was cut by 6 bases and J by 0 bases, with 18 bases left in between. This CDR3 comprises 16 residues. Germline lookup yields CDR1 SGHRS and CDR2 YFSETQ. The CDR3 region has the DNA TGCGCCAGCAAACCGCAGGGGATGGCCATGAACACTGAAGCTTTCTTT. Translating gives CASKPQGMAMNTEAFF.

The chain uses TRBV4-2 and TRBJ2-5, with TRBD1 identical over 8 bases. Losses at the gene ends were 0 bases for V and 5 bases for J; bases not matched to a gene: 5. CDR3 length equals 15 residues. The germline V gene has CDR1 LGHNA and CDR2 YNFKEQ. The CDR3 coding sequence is TGTGCCAGCAGCCAAGAGGACAGGGTTAGGGAGACCCAGTACTTC. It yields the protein CASSQEDRVRETQYF.

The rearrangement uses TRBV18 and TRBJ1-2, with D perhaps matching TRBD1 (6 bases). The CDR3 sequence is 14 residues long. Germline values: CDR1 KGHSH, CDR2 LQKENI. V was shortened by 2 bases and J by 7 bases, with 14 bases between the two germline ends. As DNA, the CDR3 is TGTGCCAGCTCACCAGGACAGACAGGCATTGGCTACACCTTC. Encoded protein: CASSPGQTGIGYTF.

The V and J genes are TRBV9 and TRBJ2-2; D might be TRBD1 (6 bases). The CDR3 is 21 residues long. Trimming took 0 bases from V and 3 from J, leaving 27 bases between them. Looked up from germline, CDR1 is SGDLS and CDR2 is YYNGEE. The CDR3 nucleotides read TGTGCCAGCAGCGTAGCGGTCCAGGGGCGAGAGGGACCAACTTACACCGGGGAGCTGTTTTTT. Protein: CASSVAVQGREGPTYTGELFF. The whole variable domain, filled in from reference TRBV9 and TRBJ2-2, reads DSGVTQTPKHLITATGQRVTLRCSPRSGDLSVYWYQQSLDQGLQFLIQYYNGEERAKGNILERFSAQQFPDLHSELNLSSLELGDSALYFCASSVAVQGREGPTYTGELFFGEGSRLTVL.

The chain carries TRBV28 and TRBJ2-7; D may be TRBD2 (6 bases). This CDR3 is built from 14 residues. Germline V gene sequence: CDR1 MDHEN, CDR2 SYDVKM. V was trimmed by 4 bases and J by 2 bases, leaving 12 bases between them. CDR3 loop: CASSSPSVTYEQYF. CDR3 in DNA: TGTGCCAGCAGTTCTCCTAGCGTAACCTACGAGCAGTACTTC.

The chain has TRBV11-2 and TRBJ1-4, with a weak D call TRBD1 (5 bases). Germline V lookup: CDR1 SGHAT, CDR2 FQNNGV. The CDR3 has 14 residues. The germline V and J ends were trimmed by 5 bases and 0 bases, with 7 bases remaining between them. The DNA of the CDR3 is TGTGCCAGCAGCCGGACACCAACTAATGAAAAACTGTTTTTT. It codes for CASSRTPTNEKLFF.

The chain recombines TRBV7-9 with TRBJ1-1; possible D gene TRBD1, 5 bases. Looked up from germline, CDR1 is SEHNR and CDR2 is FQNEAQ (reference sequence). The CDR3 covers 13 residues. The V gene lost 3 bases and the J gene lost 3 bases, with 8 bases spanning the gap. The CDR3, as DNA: TGTGCCAGCAGCTTTCAGGGCGACACTGAAGCTTTCTTT. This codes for CASSFQGDTEAFF.

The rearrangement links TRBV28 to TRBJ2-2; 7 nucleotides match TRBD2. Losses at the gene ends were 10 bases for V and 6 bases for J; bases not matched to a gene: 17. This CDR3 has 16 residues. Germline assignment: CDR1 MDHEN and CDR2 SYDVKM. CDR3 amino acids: CATKVSGLVSAGELFF. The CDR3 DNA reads TGTGCCACTAAAGTATCCGGACTAGTTTCCGCCGGGGAGCTGTTTTTT.

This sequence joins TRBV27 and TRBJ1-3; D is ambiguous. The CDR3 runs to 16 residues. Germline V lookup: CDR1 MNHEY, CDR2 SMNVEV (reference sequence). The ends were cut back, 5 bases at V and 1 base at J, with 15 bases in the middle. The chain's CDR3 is CASSPRPAQSGNTIYF. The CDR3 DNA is TGTGCCAGCAGTCCGCGACCCGCTCAATCTGGAAACACCATATATTTT.

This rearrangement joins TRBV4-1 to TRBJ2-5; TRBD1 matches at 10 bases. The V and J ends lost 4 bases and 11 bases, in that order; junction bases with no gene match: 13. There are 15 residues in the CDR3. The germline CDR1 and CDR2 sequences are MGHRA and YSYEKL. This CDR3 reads CASSRDGTGEGGQYF. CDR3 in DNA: TGCGCCAGCAGCCGCGACGGGACAGGGGAAGGCGGGCAGTACTTC.

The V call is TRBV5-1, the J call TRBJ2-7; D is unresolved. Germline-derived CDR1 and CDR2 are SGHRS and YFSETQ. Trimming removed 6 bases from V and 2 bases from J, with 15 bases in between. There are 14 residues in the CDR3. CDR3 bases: TGCGCCAGCACGGACGCCAGGCGCGCCTACGAGCAGTACTTC. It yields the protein CASTDARRAYEQYF.

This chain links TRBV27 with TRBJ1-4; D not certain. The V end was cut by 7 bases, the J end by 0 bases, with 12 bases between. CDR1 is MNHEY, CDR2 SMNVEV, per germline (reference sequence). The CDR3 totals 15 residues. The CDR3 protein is CASKSLGATNEKLFF. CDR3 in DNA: TGTGCCAGCAAATCCCTCGGCGCAACTAATGAAAAACTGTTTTTT.

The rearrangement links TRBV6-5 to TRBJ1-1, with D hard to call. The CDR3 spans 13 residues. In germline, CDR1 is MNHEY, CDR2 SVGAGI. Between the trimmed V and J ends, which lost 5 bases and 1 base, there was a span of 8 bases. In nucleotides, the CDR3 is TGTGCCAGCAGTAAGACGGGGAACACTGAAGCTTTCTTT. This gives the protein CASSKTGNTEAFF.

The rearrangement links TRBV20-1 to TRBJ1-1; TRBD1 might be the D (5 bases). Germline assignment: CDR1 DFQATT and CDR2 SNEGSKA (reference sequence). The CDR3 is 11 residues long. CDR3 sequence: CTAGGNTEAFF. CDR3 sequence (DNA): TGCACCGCGGGGGGGAACACTGAAGCTTTCTTT.

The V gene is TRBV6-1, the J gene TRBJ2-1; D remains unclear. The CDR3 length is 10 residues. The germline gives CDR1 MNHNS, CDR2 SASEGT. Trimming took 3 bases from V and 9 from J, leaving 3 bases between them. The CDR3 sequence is CASSDAEQFF. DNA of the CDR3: TGTGCCAGCAGTGACGCTGAGCAGTTCTTC.

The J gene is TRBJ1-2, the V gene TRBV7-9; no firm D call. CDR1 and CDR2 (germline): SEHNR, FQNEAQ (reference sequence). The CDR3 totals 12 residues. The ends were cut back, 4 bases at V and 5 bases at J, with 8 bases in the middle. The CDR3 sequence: CASSSSPYGYTF. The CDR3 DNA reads TGTGCCAGCAGCTCAAGCCCGTATGGCTACACCTTC.

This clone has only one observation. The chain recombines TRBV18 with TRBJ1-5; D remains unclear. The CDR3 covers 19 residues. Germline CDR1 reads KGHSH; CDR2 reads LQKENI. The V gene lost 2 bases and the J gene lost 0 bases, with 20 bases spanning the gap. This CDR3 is CASSPWMIKQRGSNQPQHF. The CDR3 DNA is TGTGCCAGCTCACCATGGATGATAAAGCAGCGGGGTAGCAATCAGCCCCAGCATTTT.

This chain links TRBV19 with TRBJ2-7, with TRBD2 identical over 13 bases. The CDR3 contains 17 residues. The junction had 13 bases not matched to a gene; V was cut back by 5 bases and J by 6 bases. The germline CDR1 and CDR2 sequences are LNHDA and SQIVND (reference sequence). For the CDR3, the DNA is TGTGCCAGTAGTGCCCGGACTAGCGGGAGTTCCCCTTCCGAGCAGTACTTC. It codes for CASSARTSGSSPSEQYF. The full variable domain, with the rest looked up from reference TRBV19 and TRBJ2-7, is DGGITQSPKYLFRKEGQNVTLSCEQNLNHDAMYWYRQDPGQGLRLIYYSQIVNDFQKGDIAEGYSVSREKKESFPLTVTSAQKNPTAFYLCASSARTSGSSPSEQYFGPGTRLTVT.

In nucleotides, the CDR3 is TGTGCCAGCAGTTACTCGGGACAGGTCAACAATGAGCAGTTCTTC. The encoded protein is CASSYSGQVNNEQFF. The chain couples TRBV6-5 to TRBJ2-1; 8 positions match TRBD1. This CDR3 has 15 amino acids. J was trimmed by 5 bases and V by 0 bases; bases with no gene match: 3. Germline V lookup: CDR1 MNHEY, CDR2 SVGAGI.

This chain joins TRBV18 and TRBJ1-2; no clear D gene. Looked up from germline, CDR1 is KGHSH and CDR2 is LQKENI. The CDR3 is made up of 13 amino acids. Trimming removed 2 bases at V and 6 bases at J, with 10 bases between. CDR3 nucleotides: TGTGCCAGCTCACCAGGCGGGCTGGATGGCTACACCTTC. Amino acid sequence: CASSPGGLDGYTF.

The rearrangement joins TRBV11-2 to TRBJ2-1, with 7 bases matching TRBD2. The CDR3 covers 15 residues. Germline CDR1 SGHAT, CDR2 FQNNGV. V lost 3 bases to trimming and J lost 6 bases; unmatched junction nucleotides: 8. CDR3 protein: CASSLVLARGNEQFF. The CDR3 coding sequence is TGTGCCAGCAGCTTGGTACTAGCGAGAGGCAATGAGCAGTTCTTC.

The CDR3 coding sequence is TGTGCCAGCAGTCAAACTAGCGGGAGGGTCGGCGAGCAGTACTTC. As protein: CASSQTSGRVGEQYF. The genes are TRBV28 and TRBJ2-7, with TRBD2 matching over 13 bases. CDR1 and CDR2 (germline): MDHEN, SYDVKM. The ends lost 5 bases at V and 6 bases at J; junction bases unmatched: 7. CDR3 size: 15 residues.

CDR3 region: CASSKNTLNEQYF. CDR3 bases: TGTGCCAGCAGTAAAAACACGTTGAACGAGCAGTACTTC. The chain has TRBV6-5 and TRBJ2-5; D gene uncertain. The DNA end is more similar to TRBJ2-7, so the J call may be wrong. Germline assignment: CDR1 MNHEY and CDR2 SVGAGI. The CDR3 runs 13 residues.

CDR3 DNA: TGTGCCAGCAGCGCAAGCAGGGTCTCCTACGAGCAGTACTTC. As protein: CASSASRVSYEQYF. The chain uses TRBV14 and TRBJ2-7, with D maybe TRBD1 (5 bases). The CDR3 runs to 14 residues. Looked up from germline, CDR1 is SGHDN and CDR2 is FVKESK. V dropped 5 bases and J dropped 0 bases, with 11 bases sitting between them.

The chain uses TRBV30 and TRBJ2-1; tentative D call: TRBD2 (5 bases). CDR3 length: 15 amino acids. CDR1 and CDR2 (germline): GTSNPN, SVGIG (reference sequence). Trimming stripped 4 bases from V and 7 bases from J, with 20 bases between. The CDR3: CAWTIGSGVGNEQFF. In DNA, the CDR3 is TGTGCCTGGACCATTGGGAGCGGAGTCGGGAATGAGCAGTTCTTC.

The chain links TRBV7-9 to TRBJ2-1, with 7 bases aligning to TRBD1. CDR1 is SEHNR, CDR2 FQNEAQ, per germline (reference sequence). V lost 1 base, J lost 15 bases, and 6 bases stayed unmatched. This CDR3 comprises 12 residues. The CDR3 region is CASSLGQGQLFF. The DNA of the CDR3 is TGTGCCAGCAGCTTAGGACAGGGACAGCTGTTCTTC.

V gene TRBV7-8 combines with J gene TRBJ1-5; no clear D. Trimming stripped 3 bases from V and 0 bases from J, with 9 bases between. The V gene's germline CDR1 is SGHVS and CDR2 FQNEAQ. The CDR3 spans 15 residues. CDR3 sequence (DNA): TGTGCCAGCAGCTTGAGGCAGAATAGCAATCAGCCCCAGCATTTT. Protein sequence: CASSLRQNSNQPQHF.

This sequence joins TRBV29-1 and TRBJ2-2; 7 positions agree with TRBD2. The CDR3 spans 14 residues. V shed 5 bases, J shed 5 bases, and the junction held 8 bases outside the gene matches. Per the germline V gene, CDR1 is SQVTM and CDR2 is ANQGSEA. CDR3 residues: CSVRQRDRTGELFF. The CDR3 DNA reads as TGCAGCGTTAGGCAGCGGGATAGGACCGGGGAGCTGTTTTTT.